This entry lists 26 T cell receptor beta chains sequenced from one sample in a study of cytomegalovirus exposure and HLA in healthy donors. Researchers ran the PCR with 60 Vbeta and 13 Jbeta primers. Generated by immunoSEQ multiplex PCR, the TCRdb table keeps only in-frame clones and is missing some. The sample has approximately 120,000 clones, 74% seen once; the top ten hold over 3.5%. Source material: PBMCs. These receptors all come from a woman aged 45 to 65 in good health and CMV-seropositive.

The chain carries TRBV30 and TRBJ2-5; a weak D match, TRBD2 (7 bases). V was shortened by 5 bases and J by 5 bases, with 15 bases between the two germline ends. This CDR3 region has 13 residues. CDR1 GTSNPN and CDR2 SVGIG come from the germline V gene (reference sequence). CDR3 DNA: TGTGCCTGGGGCGGGGGCCAGGGGGAGACCCAGTACTTC. It translates to CAWGGGQGETQYF.

The chain has TRBV18 and TRBJ2-1, with 12 bases identical to TRBD2. Germline CDR1 reads KGHSH; CDR2 reads LQKENI. The CDR3 is 16 amino acids. The V segment lost 3 bases and the J segment 7 bases; nucleotides outside the gene matches: 7. The CDR3 nucleotides are TGTGCCAGCTCACCTTCCGCTAGCGGGGGGGCTAATGAGCAGTTCTTC. Its translation: CASSPSASGGANEQFF.

The V and J genes are TRBV27 and TRBJ2-7; possible D gene TRBD2, 6 bases. This CDR3 comprises 15 residues. Germline values: CDR1 MNHEY, CDR2 SMNVEV (reference sequence). Deletions cut 2 bases from V and 2 bases from J, with 13 bases between. In DNA, the CDR3 is TGTGCCAGCAGTTTAGGAGGGGATTTCACCTACGAGCAGTACTTC. Translated, it gives CASSLGGDFTYEQYF.

This sequence joins TRBV5-1 and TRBJ2-3, with D uncertain. Germline loops: CDR1 SGHRS, CDR2 YFSETQ. Trimming removed 0 bases from V and 3 bases from J, with 8 bases in between. The CDR3 is 14 residues long. Here the CDR3 DNA reads TGCGCCAGCAGCTTGGGACAAAATACAGATACGCAGTATTTT. As protein: CASSLGQNTDTQYF.

The genes are TRBV5-6 and TRBJ1-2; a weak D match, TRBD1 (5 bases). The CDR3 loop spans 13 amino acids. V lost 4 bases to trimming and J lost 7 bases, with 14 bases between them. From germline, CDR1 is SGHDT and CDR2 YYEEEE. CDR3 DNA: TGTGCCAGCAGCCCTGACAGTGGCTTTGGCTACACCTTC. It is translated as CASSPDSGFGYTF. Together with reference TRBV5-6 and TRBJ1-2, the CDR3 gives the full variable domain: DAGVTQSPTHLIKTRGQQVTLRCSPKSGHDTVSWYQQALGQGPQFIFQYYEEEERQRGNFPDRFSGHQFPNYSSELNVNALLLGDSALYLCASSPDSGFGYTFGSGTRLTVV.

This clone was recorded only once. The chain recombines TRBV29-1 with TRBJ1-1, with a tentative D call TRBD1 (5 bases). This CDR3 has 14 residues. Trimming took off 4 bases at V and 1 base at J, with 13 bases between the two ends. The germline CDR1 and CDR2 sequences are SQVTM and ANQGSEA. The CDR3, as DNA: TGCAGCGTTGTCTGGGCGGACAAGAACACTGAAGCTTTCTTT. It codes for CSVVWADKNTEAFF.

The rearrangement uses TRBV5-1 and TRBJ2-3; TRBD1 matches at 7 bases. This CDR3 is built from 15 residues. The trim removed 7 bases at V and 1 base at J, leaving 9 bases unmatched. Germline lookup yields CDR1 SGHRS and CDR2 YFSETQ. The CDR3 DNA reads TGCGCCAGCGGCCCAGGGGGAGCTGGCACAGATACGCAGTATTTT. Translated: CASGPGGAGTDTQYF.

The genes are TRBV6-6 and TRBJ1-2, with 7 bases matching TRBD1. Losses at the gene ends were 4 bases for V and 3 bases for J; bases not matched to a gene: 5. The CDR3 covers 14 residues. Germline values: CDR1 MNHNY, CDR2 SVGAGI (reference sequence). CDR3 DNA: TGTGCCAGCAGTTTGACAGGGTTGTACTATGGCTACACCTTC. It specifies CASSLTGLYYGYTF.

This clone qualifies as medium-sized. This chain links TRBV25-1 with TRBJ1-4; 9 bases fit TRBD1. The germline V gene has CDR1 MGHDK and CDR2 SYGVNS. V was pared by 6 bases and J by 2 bases, with 1 base of the junction left unmatched. The CDR3 runs 14 residues. CDR3 protein: CASRGQGTNEKLFF. The CDR3 region has the DNA TGTGCCAGCAGGGGACAGGGCACTAATGAAAAACTGTTTTTT.

The genes are TRBV11-3 and TRBJ1-6; the D gene is possibly TRBD1 (5 bases). This CDR3 comprises 19 residues. The ends were cut back, 0 bases at V and 5 bases at J, with 20 bases in the middle. The germline gives CDR1 SGHNT, CDR2 YENEEA. The CDR3, as DNA: TGTGCCAGCAGCTTAGATGGGGGTACCTCCGTAGCGGATAATTCACCCCTCCACTTT. This codes for CASSLDGGTSVADNSPLHF. The full variable domain, completed using reference TRBV11-3 and TRBJ1-6, is EAGVVQSPRYKIIEKKQPVAFWCNPISGHNTLYWYLQNLGQGPELLIRYENEEAVDDSQLPKDRFSAERLKGVDSTLKIQPAELGDSAVYLCASSLDGGTSVADNSPLHFGNGTRLTVT.

The V gene is TRBV9, the J gene TRBJ2-5; D may be TRBD2 (5 bases). Per the germline V gene, CDR1 is SGDLS and CDR2 is YYNGEE. This CDR3 comprises 14 residues. Trimming left V 0 bases short and J 0 bases short, with 6 bases between. DNA of the CDR3: TGTGCCAGCAGCGTAGGGAGGTACCAAGAGACCCAGTACTTC. Its translation: CASSVGRYQETQYF.

The chain has TRBV7-2 and TRBJ2-1; D gene unclear. The germline V gene encodes CDR1 SGHTA and CDR2 FQGNSA. V lost 4 bases and J 12 bases, leaving 16 bases between the germline ends. The CDR3 is made up of 13 amino acids. This chain's CDR3 is CASSSFNLQAQFF. The CDR3 bases are TGTGCCAGCAGCTCATTTAACCTCCAAGCGCAGTTCTTC.

The V gene is TRBV10-3, the J gene TRBJ2-1; perhaps TRBD2 as D (6 bases). The V gene lost 10 bases and the J gene lost 5 bases, with 15 bases spanning the gap. The V gene's germline CDR1 is ENHRY and CDR2 SYGVKD. The CDR3 has 13 residues. Here the CDR3 reads CASTSSMDNEQFF. The DNA for the CDR3 is TGTGCCAGCACTAGCTCGATGGACAATGAGCAGTTCTTC.

The chain links TRBV6-1 to TRBJ2-5; possibly TRBD1 for D (6 bases). The CDR3 length is 14 residues. Germline CDR1 MNHNS, CDR2 SASEGT. Deletions cut 6 bases from V and 1 base from J, with 12 bases between. CDR3 protein: CASRVGGSQETQYF. The CDR3 DNA follows: TGTGCCAGCAGGGTAGGGGGATCCCAAGAGACCCAGTACTTC.

This clone was seen a handful of times. The chain links TRBV15 to TRBJ2-3, with D unresolved. The V gene's germline CDR1 is LNHNV and CDR2 YYDKDF (reference sequence). V gave up 0 bases and J gave up 4 bases, with 8 bases separating them. The length of the CDR3 is 14 residues. The CDR3 sequence: CATSREQIADTQYF. The CDR3 DNA follows: TGTGCCACCAGCAGAGAGCAGATTGCAGATACGCAGTATTTT.

This chain links TRBV28 with TRBJ1-4, with a tentative D call TRBD1 (6 bases). Looked up from germline, CDR1 is MDHEN and CDR2 is SYDVKM. V was pared by 7 bases and J by 4 bases, with 13 bases between. This CDR3 contains 14 residues. The CDR3 DNA reads TGTGCCAGCACCCGGACAGCAGTTAATGAAAAACTGTTTTTT. Its translation: CASTRTAVNEKLFF.

The chain uses TRBV28 and TRBJ1-5, with no clear D. Trimming took 8 bases from V and 0 from J, leaving 11 bases between them. The germline CDR1 and CDR2 sequences are MDHEN and SYDVKM. The CDR3 has 14 residues. CDR3 in amino acids: CASGRGVSNQPQHF. In DNA form, the CDR3 reads TGTGCCAGCGGGCGCGGGGTTAGCAATCAGCCCCAGCATTTT.

The chain combines TRBV6-5 with TRBJ1-2; 9 bases map to TRBD1. This CDR3 has 14 residues. J gave up 6 bases and V 6 bases, and 8 bases lay outside the gene matches. Germline CDR1 reads MNHEY; CDR2 reads SVGAGI. CDR3 nucleotide sequence: TGTGCCAGCAGAGCGGGACAGGGCTCGGATGGCTACACCTTC. Its translation is CASRAGQGSDGYTF.

This clone was seen a few times. This rearrangement joins TRBV10-3 to TRBJ2-5; the match to TRBD1 covers 7 bases. The germline CDR1 and CDR2 sequences are ENHRY and SYGVKD. J lost 0 bases, V lost 10 bases, and 8 bases had no gene match. The CDR3 is 14 amino acids. CDR3 protein: CASSETGYQETQYF. The CDR3 DNA follows: TGTGCCAGCTCTGAGACAGGGTACCAAGAGACCCAGTACTTC.

The gene calls are TRBV9 and TRBJ2-1; 10 bases line up with TRBD2. Per germline, CDR1 SGDLS and CDR2 YYNGEE. CDR3 length: 15 amino acids. Losses at the gene ends were 3 bases for V and 9 bases for J; bases not matched to a gene: 9. The DNA of the CDR3 is TGTGCCAGCAGCGCTATCGGGACTAGCGTGGGTGAGCAGTTCTTC. Translated, it gives CASSAIGTSVGEQFF.

The chain carries TRBV9 and TRBJ1-3; 8 bases agree with TRBD1. The CDR3 sequence is 15 residues long. V lost 4 bases and J lost 4; bases outside the gene matches: 7. CDR1 is SGDLS, CDR2 YYNGEE, per germline. CDR3 sequence reads: CASSTRTGSGNTIYF. CDR3 DNA sequence: TGTGCCAGCAGCACCAGGACAGGGAGCGGAAACACCATATATTTT.

V is TRBV20-1 and J is TRBJ2-2; no clear D. The CDR3 is made up of 11 amino acids. With 3 bases removed from V and 5 bases from J, the gap between germline ends came to 4 bases. CDR1 and CDR2 (germline): DFQATT, SNEGSKA (reference sequence). The CDR3 sequence is CSASRTGELFF. As DNA, the CDR3 is TGCAGTGCTAGTCGTACCGGGGAGCTGTTTTTT.

This rearrangement joins TRBV6-1 to TRBJ2-5, with D hard to call. The CDR3 has 15 residues. Germline-derived CDR1 and CDR2 are MNHNS and SASEGT. V was cut by 2 bases and J by 5 bases, with 15 bases left in between. This CDR3 reads CASSESLLSPETQYF. The CDR3, as DNA: TGTGCCAGCAGTGAATCCCTTTTGAGCCCGGAGACCCAGTACTTC.

The J gene is TRBJ1-4, the V gene TRBV30; 8 bases are shared with TRBD1. The CDR3 spans 13 residues. The germline V gene encodes CDR1 GTSNPN and CDR2 SVGIG (reference sequence). V lost 2 bases, J lost 6 bases, and 2 bases stayed unmatched. The CDR3 here is CAWSPRGHEKLFF. The CDR3 DNA follows: TGTGCCTGGAGTCCCAGGGGGCATGAAAAACTGTTTTTT. Full variable domain (missing parts from reference TRBV30 and TRBJ1-4): SQTIHQWPATLVQPVGSPLSLECTVEGTSNPNLYWYRQAAGRGLQLLFYSVGIGQISSEVPQNLSASRPQDRQFILSSKKLLLSDSGFYLCAWSPRGHEKLFFGSGTQLSVL.

V is TRBV7-9 and J is TRBJ1-4; 8 positions agree with TRBD1. The length of the CDR3 is 19 residues. V was pared by 6 bases and J by 0 bases, with 15 bases of the junction left unmatched. CDR1 is SEHNR and CDR2 is FQNEAQ in the germline V gene (reference sequence). The CDR3 is CASRPIGTGRGATNEKLFF. The CDR3 region has the DNA TGTGCCAGCAGACCGATAGGGACAGGAAGAGGGGCAACTAATGAAAAACTGTTTTTT.

CDR3 sequence: CASSLEGTRNTIYF. The CDR3 nucleotides are TGTGCCAGCAGCTTAGAAGGGACAAGAAACACCATATATTTT. The chain recombines TRBV7-9 with TRBJ1-3; tentatively, D is TRBD1 (6 bases). The germline V gene encodes CDR1 SEHNR and CDR2 FQNEAQ (reference sequence). This CDR3 is built from 14 residues. The V end was cut by 1 base, the J end by 5 bases, with 9 bases between.